These 24 T cell receptor beta chains were all obtained from the same sample, sequenced in a study of radiotherapy plus CTLA-4 blockade in lung cancer. The table came from immunoSEQ multiplex PCR; TCRdb's copy has only in-frame clones and leaves some out. This table has about 94,000 clones, around 84% appearing once. The sample consisted of peripheral blood, taken from a patient treated with radiotherapy plus ipilimumab. The receptors come from a human donor with non-small cell lung cancer that progressed on radiotherapy plus ipilimumab.

CDR3 in DNA: TGTGCCAGCAAAAACCAGGGGGCAAGTCAGCCCCAGCATTTT. Translation: CASKNQGASQPQHF. The gene calls are TRBV28 and TRBJ1-5, with 8 bases aligning to TRBD1. Germline V gene lookup returns CDR1 MDHEN and CDR2 SYDVKM. After removal of 7 bases from V and 6 bases from J, the junction contained 8 bases not matched to a gene. CDR3 length: 14 residues.

The J gene is TRBJ1-4, the V gene TRBV5-1, with 9 bases aligning to TRBD1. J lost 8 bases, V lost 4 bases, and 9 bases had no gene match. The germline CDR1 and CDR2 sequences are SGHRS and YFSETQ. The CDR3 has 15 amino acids. For the CDR3, the DNA is TGCGCCAGCAGCACCTACAGGGGGCCGGGGGAAAAACTGTTTTTT. It translates to CASSTYRGPGEKLFF.

J is TRBJ2-1 and V is TRBV7-8; 8 positions agree with TRBD2. This CDR3 has 15 amino acids. With V trimmed by 2 bases and J by 7 bases, 7 bases remained unmatched. Germline loops: CDR1 SGHVS, CDR2 FQNEAQ. The CDR3 is CASSLKREGRNEQFF. The CDR3 DNA sequence: TGTGCCAGCAGCTTAAAACGGGAGGGCCGTAATGAGCAGTTCTTC.

The chain combines TRBV15 with TRBJ1-1; D call uncertain. CDR1 and CDR2 (germline): LNHNV, YYDKDF (reference sequence). The CDR3 extends over 16 amino acids. V lost 1 base, J lost 1 base, and 13 bases lay in between. Here the CDR3 DNA reads TGTGCCACCAGCAGAGCTACGGGCCGGGGGAACACTGAAGCTTTCTTT. The encoded protein is CATSRATGRGNTEAFF.

The chain links TRBV18 to TRBJ2-6; D might be TRBD2 (5 bases). The V and J ends lost 0 bases and 15 bases respectively, with 9 bases between them. Germline CDR1 and CDR2: KGHSH and LQKENI. The CDR3 length is 12 residues. CDR3 sequence (DNA): TGTGCCAGCTCACCACCGGAGGAGTCCCTGACTTTC. This codes for CASSPPEESLTF.

This sequence joins TRBV6-1 and TRBJ1-5; TRBD1 matches 7 bases. The CDR3 is 15 amino acids. The V gene end was trimmed by 10 bases and the J gene end by 0 bases; junction bases not matched to a gene: 9. The germline CDR1 and CDR2 sequences are MNHNS and SASEGT. This CDR3 reads CATRGGLNSNQPQHF. The DNA of the CDR3 is TGTGCCACCAGGGGGGGACTAAATAGCAATCAGCCCCAGCATTTT.

The genes are TRBV7-9 and TRBJ2-1; 9 bases agree with TRBD1. Germline values: CDR1 SEHNR, CDR2 FQNEAQ (reference sequence). V was clipped by 3 bases and J by 5 bases; unmatched bases: 11. The CDR3 contains 17 residues. The CDR3: CASSFYRTGALHNEQFF. The CDR3, as DNA: TGTGCCAGCAGCTTTTATCGGACAGGGGCTTTACACAATGAGCAGTTCTTC.

V usage is TRBV7-6 and J usage is TRBJ2-7; 11 bases line up with TRBD2. The CDR3 is 15 amino acids. In germline, CDR1 is SGHVS, CDR2 FNYEAQ. V lost 1 base to trimming and J lost 5 bases; unmatched junction nucleotides: 4. The CDR3 DNA reads TGTGCCAGCAGCTTAGGAACTAGCGGGAGTGACGAGCAGTACTTC. Encoded protein: CASSLGTSGSDEQYF.

The J gene is TRBJ2-1, the V gene TRBV14, with 10 bases identical to TRBD2. Unmatched junction bases numbered 3, after V lost 1 base and J lost 3 bases. Germline-derived CDR1 and CDR2 are SGHDN and FVKESK. The CDR3 has 16 residues. The CDR3 protein is CASSQAGTSDYNEQFF. As DNA, the CDR3 is TGTGCCAGCAGCCAAGCCGGGACTAGCGACTACAATGAGCAGTTCTTC.

This chain connects TRBV5-1 to TRBJ1-5; the D is unclear. With 8 bases removed from V and 0 bases from J, the gap between germline ends came to 9 bases. The CDR3 loop spans 13 amino acids. Germline CDR1 is SGHRS and CDR2 is YFSETQ. CDR3 amino acids: CASLDHSNQPQHF. CDR3 nucleotides: TGCGCCAGTCTGGACCATAGCAATCAGCCCCAGCATTTT.

This chain joins TRBV6-5 and TRBJ1-1; no firm D call. Germline lookup yields CDR1 MNHEY and CDR2 SVGAGI. The CDR3 length is 13 residues. With 10 bases removed from V and 0 bases from J, the gap between germline ends came to 12 bases. Here the CDR3 reads CATHTTVNTEAFF. Here the CDR3 DNA reads TGTGCCACCCATACGACGGTGAACACTGAAGCTTTCTTT.

The CDR3 nucleotides are TGTGCCAGTAGGACGACAGCGGACGGAGGGGAGCTGTTTTTT. It specifies CASRTTADGGELFF. The genes are TRBV19 and TRBJ2-2; D may be TRBD1 or TRBD2 (5 bases each). Trimming removed 6 bases at V and 8 bases at J, with 16 bases between. CDR1 LNHDA and CDR2 SQIVND come from the germline V gene (reference sequence). The CDR3 consists of 14 residues. Complete variable domain (other parts from reference TRBV19 and TRBJ2-2): DGGITQSPKYLFRKEGQNVTLSCEQNLNHDAMYWYRQDPGQGLRLIYYSQIVNDFQKGDIAEGYSVSREKKESFPLTVTSAQKNPTAFYLCASRTTADGGELFFGEGSRLTVL.

This clone was found once. This chain connects TRBV29-1 to TRBJ1-2; perhaps TRBD1 as D (6 bases). V gave up 4 bases and J gave up 6 bases, with 12 bases separating them. The CDR3 extends over 12 amino acids. The germline V gene has CDR1 SQVTM and CDR2 ANQGSEA. The CDR3 DNA sequence: TGCAGCGTTGTAGGCAGGGGCCATGGCTACACCTTC. This encodes CSVVGRGHGYTF.

The chain joins TRBV29-1 to TRBJ1-2, with 7 nucleotides matching TRBD1. Germline CDR1 reads SQVTM; CDR2 reads ANQGSEA. The CDR3 runs to 11 residues. Losses at the gene ends were 5 bases for V and 5 bases for J; bases not matched to a gene: 2. The CDR3 loop reads CSVRTGYGYTF. The DNA of the CDR3 is TGCAGCGTTCGGACAGGTTATGGCTACACCTTC.

The V call is TRBV28, the J call TRBJ2-7, with TRBD1 identical over 8 bases. Germline CDR1 is MDHEN and CDR2 is SYDVKM. The junction had 7 bases not matched to a gene; V was cut back by 6 bases and J by 3 bases. This CDR3 region has 14 residues. CDR3 region: CASSPPDRDYEQYF. In DNA, the CDR3 is TGTGCCAGCAGCCCTCCGGACAGGGACTACGAGCAGTACTTC.

This clone has just a few counts. The chain combines TRBV15 with TRBJ2-1, with 7 bases matching TRBD1. Trimming at V came to 0 bases and at J to 12 bases, leaving 5 bases not matched to a gene. CDR1 is LNHNV, CDR2 YYDKDF, per germline (reference sequence). The CDR3 runs to 13 residues. The CDR3 nucleotides read TGTGCCACCAGCAGAGATTTAGGGGGCCGGCAGTTCTTC. Translating it yields CATSRDLGGRQFF.

The rearrangement joins TRBV5-4 to TRBJ2-1; D gene unclear. The CDR3 loop spans 13 amino acids. Trimming cost V 7 bases and J 7 bases, with 15 bases left between them. Looked up from germline, CDR1 is SGHNT and CDR2 is YYREEE (reference sequence). The CDR3: CASATTPDNEQFF. The CDR3 DNA is TGTGCCAGCGCAACGACCCCTGATAATGAGCAGTTCTTC.

This chain joins TRBV28 and TRBJ2-1; D remains unclear. Germline V gives CDR1 MDHEN, CDR2 SYDVKM. The V end was cut by 3 bases, the J end by 4 bases, with 10 bases between. The CDR3 is made up of 14 amino acids. The CDR3 region is CASSFLASYNEQFF. The CDR3, as DNA: TGTGCCAGCAGTTTCTTGGCAAGTTACAATGAGCAGTTCTTC.

The chain uses TRBV9 and TRBJ1-2, with 7 nucleotides matching TRBD1. The CDR3 length is 17 residues. Germline CDR1 is SGDLS and CDR2 is YYNGEE. The junction had 15 bases not matched to a gene; V was cut back by 3 bases and J by 4 bases. The CDR3 DNA reads TGTGCCAGCAGCGCGACTCCAACAACAGGGGAGAGCTATGGCTACACCTTC. It translates to CASSATPTTGESYGYTF.

This chain connects TRBV18 to TRBJ2-2; D ambiguous. The CDR3 runs 12 residues. In germline, CDR1 is KGHSH, CDR2 LQKENI. The V end lost 2 bases, the J end lost 7 bases, and 5 bases lay between the germline ends. CDR3 sequence (DNA): TGTGCCAGCTCACCAGTGAGCGGGGAGCTGTTTTTT. Translated: CASSPVSGELFF.

This chain joins TRBV28 and TRBJ2-2; the D gene is possibly TRBD2 (5 bases). The CDR3 sequence is 15 residues long. V lost 6 bases and J 3 bases, leaving 14 bases between the germline ends. CDR1 is MDHEN and CDR2 is SYDVKM in the germline V gene. This CDR3 reads CASSEAPGDTGELFF. CDR3 DNA sequence: TGTGCCAGCAGCGAGGCTCCCGGGGACACCGGGGAGCTGTTTTTT.

V is TRBV14 and J is TRBJ2-1, with D possibly TRBD2 on 6 matching bases. Trimming stripped 1 base from V and 11 bases from J, with 12 bases between. The CDR3 extends over 13 amino acids. Germline V gene lookup returns CDR1 SGHDN and CDR2 FVKESK. CDR3 coding DNA: TGTGCCAGCAGCCAAGGGGGGGTCGGACAGCAGTTCTTC. Translation: CASSQGGVGQQFF.

The rearrangement joins TRBV27 to TRBJ2-3; either TRBD1 or TRBD2 may fit D (5 bases each). Germline V gene data show CDR1 as MNHEY and CDR2 as SMNVEV (reference sequence). The CDR3 is made up of 13 amino acids. Trimming left V 2 bases short and J 10 bases short, with 13 bases between. The CDR3 loop reads CASSLEGLGAQYF. The CDR3 DNA is TGTGCCAGCAGTTTAGAGGGGTTAGGAGCGCAGTATTTT.

This clone was found once. V and J are TRBV28 and TRBJ2-7; 7 bases agree with TRBD1. J gave up 0 bases and V 7 bases, and 12 bases lay outside the gene matches. Germline loops: CDR1 MDHEN, CDR2 SYDVKM. The CDR3 loop spans 16 amino acids. For the CDR3, the DNA is TGTGCCAGCATCCCCCCCGTCGGGACAGACTCCTACGAGCAGTACTTC. It codes for CASIPPVGTDSYEQYF.